The present entry profiles one T cell receptor beta chain with its context. This sample is part of a study of blood T cell repertoires in COVID-19. About the research overall: Italy, Spain and the United States were the sources of the convalescent and acute COVID-19 samples. PBMCs, B-cell-depleted T cells, or T cells were the source of the cDNA or gDNA that made up the material.

Per the study methods: Estimation of nucleated cell counts relied on the amplification of reference gene primers. TCRdb's copy holds only in-frame clones and misses some; the assay was immunoSEQ multiplex PCR. V and J calls and clone size are given by that table; D and trimming were obtained from the DNA. Among fewer than 150,000 clones listed, approximately 84% were seen once. There are 14 residues in the CDR3. The germline gives CDR1 SNHLY, CDR2 FYNNEI. With 6 bases removed from V and 5 bases from J, the gap between germline ends came to 14 bases. The rearrangement joins TRBV2 to TRBJ1-5; D possibly corresponds to TRBD1 (5 bases). The specimen was peripheral blood. This TCR was recovered from a man over 45 with acute or convalescent COVID-19. In DNA, the CDR3 is TGTGCCAGCAGAGGGAGGGGAATCGATCAGCCCCAGCATTTT. Its protein product is CASRGRGIDQPQHF.